This entry describes one T cell receptor beta chain. There are 14 residues in the CDR3. V lost 5 bases and J lost 2, with 9 bases in between. This record belongs to a study of T cells in Graves' hyperthyroidism and ophthalmopathy. RNA transcripts were the template for amplifying TCR beta CDR3 regions. An initial round of RT-PCR targeting the TCR CDR3 relied on the HTBI primer set. MiXCR was run by TCRdb on the multiplex PCR reads, yielding one entry per CDR3 protein. Here the sample spans over 400,000 distinct CDR3 sequences, roughly 15% being singletons. Ophthalmopathy cases scored 3 or more on the Clinical Activity Score and 4 or more on NOSPECS grade, with duration below 3 months. Each diagnosis was grounded in clinical symptoms, serum thyroxine and TRAb, thyroid ultrasound, and orbital computed tomography.

The sequenced sample consisted of blood. V gene TRBV12-3 or TRBV12-4 combines with J gene TRBJ1-4; D possibly corresponds to TRBD1 (5 bases). This TCR derives from a man between 18 and 35 years old with Graves' ophthalmopathy. This CDR3 reads CASSRGRTNEKLFF. CDR3 bases: TGTGCCAGCAGTCGGGGACGTACTAATGAAAAACTGTTTTTT.